The entry that follows covers one T cell receptor (beta chain) sequence. This sample was included in a study of glioma-infiltrating T cells after dendritic cell vaccination. On the study more broadly: Autologous tumor lysate-pulsed dendritic cell vaccination was given between about 2002 and 2012.

TCRB CDR3 was amplified from 2 ug genomic DNA or less. Amplification used 60 V beta primers and 13 J beta primers. Sequencing was performed with immunoSEQ multiplex PCR; in TCRdb, only in-frame clones are kept and a portion is missing. The repertoire holds 80,000 to 100,000 clones, with about 80% as singletons. The sequencing used blood, collected before dendritic cell vaccination. This TCR derives from a human donor with glioblastoma.

The CDR3 region has the DNA TGTGCCAGCAGCGCGGACAGGGTCTCTGAAGCTTTCTTT. Translation: CASSADRVSEAFF. The V call is TRBV2, the J call TRBJ1-1; 8 nucleotides match TRBD1. The CDR3 sequence is 13 residues long. The junction had 6 bases not matched to a gene; V was cut back by 6 bases and J by 6 bases. Germline V gene sequence: CDR1 SNHLY, CDR2 FYNNEI.